These T cell receptor beta chains were read from a single sample in a study of blood T cell repertoires in COVID-19. The method was immunoSEQ multiplex PCR; TCRdb's version includes in-frame clones alone and lacks a portion of them. The sample consists of roughly 200,000 clones, around 82% of them appearing once. Sequencing input: PBMCs or T cells enriched from blood (not recorded which). These receptors were taken from an older woman with acute COVID-19. Each CDR3 is given with its conserved first and last residue. A D gene is named only where the DNA matches it firmly. Some rows mark clone size as missing; the rest say once, few, many or name a class of expanded clone.

D gene,clone size,J gene,V gene,CDR3 DNA,CDR3 protein
TRBD1,-,TRBJ1-4,TRBV3-1/TRBV3-2,TGTGCCAGCAGCCCCCATGGACAGGGACCAACTAATGAAAAACTGTTTTTT,CASSPHGQGPTNEKLFF
-,many,TRBJ1-6,TRBV13,TGTGCCAGCAGCTTAGGCCGCGAGAGCTCCTATAATTCACCCCTCCACTTT,CASSLGRESSYNSPLHF
-,-,TRBJ2-3,TRBV9,TGTGCCAGCAGCGCGACGCTGGGCCAATACACAGATACGCAGTATTTT,CASSATLGQYTDTQYF
-,-,TRBJ1-6,TRBV3-1/TRBV3-2,TGTGCCAGCAGCCATCACCCCTCCCCCGCGGGGGGTGTTAGAACACCCCTCCACTTT,CASSHHPSPAGGVRTPLHF
-,-,TRBJ1-3,TRBV7-2,TGTGCCAGCAGCTTAGGACACTCTGGAAACACCATATATTTT,CASSLGHSGNTIYF
TRBD1,-,TRBJ1-1,TRBV3-1/TRBV3-2,TGTGCCAGCAACTCAAGGGACAGGGGCACTGAAGCTTTCTTT,CASNSRDRGTEAFF
-,many,TRBJ1-6,TRBV19,TGTGCCTCGACACAGGAGAAGGGCGCACCCCTCCACTTT,CASTQEKGAPLHF
-,-,TRBJ1-1,TRBV12-3/TRBV12-4,TGTGCCAGCAGGAGGGATTCCACTGAAGCTTTCTTT,CASRRDSTEAFF
-,-,TRBJ1-2,TRBV29-1,TGCAGCGTTGAGAGGTCCGGGGAGTACACCTTC,CSVERSGEYTF
TRBD1,-,TRBJ2-3,TRBV6-5,TGTGCCAGCAGTCAACAGGGGGCTCCAGATACGCAGTATTTT,CASSQQGAPDTQYF
-,few,TRBJ2-5,TRBV9,TGTGCCAGCAGCGTAGTAGAGTATGGAGCCGAGACCCAGTACTTC,CASSVVEYGAETQYF
-,-,TRBJ1-2,TRBV20-1,TGCAGTGCTAGTCGACGATTGACAGCACGTGGATATGGCTACACCTTC,CSASRRLTARGYGYTF
-,-,TRBJ2-1,TRBV29-1,TGCAGCGTCGGAGACAGAGGCGAGCAGTTCTTC,CSVGDRGEQFF
TRBD1,-,TRBJ2-1,TRBV5-4,TGTGCCAGCAGCTTGTACAGGGGCCTTGGGGTCGGGGAGCAGTTCTTC,CASSLYRGLGVGEQFF
-,-,TRBJ1-5,TRBV5-5,TGTGCCAGCAGCTTGGCGGGGGACGGCCACGGGCCCCAGCATTTT,CASSLAGDGHGPQHF
TRBD1,once,TRBJ2-1,TRBV5-6,TGTGCCAGCAGCTTTACAGGGGGCGCCTCCTACAATGAGCAGTTCTTC,CASSFTGGASYNEQFF
-,-,TRBJ1-2,TRBV9,TGTGCCAGCAGCGTAGAGCTGGGGCTGGCCTATGGCTACACCTTC,CASSVELGLAYGYTF
-,-,TRBJ1-6,TRBV18,TGTGCCAGCTCACCACCTTTAAAAGGGGCTGGCGGCCCCTATAATTCACCCCTCCACTTT,CASSPPLKGAGGPYNSPLHF